The 30 T cell receptor beta chains given below trace back to one sample, sequenced in a study of regulatory T cells in long-lasting Graves disease. Regarding time point: persistent/refractory GD, antithyroid drugs over 5 years with positive TRAb. Preparation of the TCR library used RNA extracted from PBMCs. Library construction for TCR beta used iRepertoire HTBI primers and Arm-PCR of CDR3 regions. TCRdb re-called the multiplex PCR reads with MiXCR, one entry per CDR3 protein. The sample has more than 350,000 distinct CDR3 sequences, roughly 23% seen once. The sample in question was peripheral blood mononuclear cells (PBMCs), obtained when the disease was refractory, from a patient treated with antithyroid drugs. These receptors all stem from a female donor with Graves disease.

The V gene is TRBV10-3, the J gene TRBJ2-3; D unclear. This CDR3 has 12 residues. V shed 0 bases and J shed 5 bases, with 3 bases lying between them. CDR1 is ENHRY, CDR2 SYGVKD, per germline. In DNA, the CDR3 is TGTGCCATCAGTGAGTCAGTAGATACGCAGTATTTT. Amino acid sequence: CAISESVDTQYF.

This clonotype was found many times. The chain links TRBV3-1 to TRBJ2-7; D is unresolved. There are 17 residues in the CDR3. V lost 6 bases and J lost 2, with 23 bases in between. CDR1 and CDR2 from the germline V gene are LGHDT and YNNKEL (reference sequence). The CDR3 is CASSPDGGHYYAYEQYF. CDR3 bases: TGTGCCAGCAGTCCCGACGGCGGCCACTACTACGCCTACGAGCAGTACTTC.

The chain is built from TRBV19 and TRBJ2-7; 10 nucleotides match TRBD1. This CDR3 spans 14 amino acids. Germline trimming cut 5 bases from V and 3 bases from J; bases unmatched to any gene: 4. Germline V gene data show CDR1 as LNHDA and CDR2 as SQIVND (reference sequence). CDR3 coding DNA: TGTGCCAGTAGTTCTGACAGGGGGCACTACGAGCAGTACTTC. Translation: CASSSDRGHYEQYF.

This clonotype was found a few times. The J gene is TRBJ1-1, the V gene TRBV20-1; no definite D call. Germline V gene sequence: CDR1 DFQATT, CDR2 SNEGSKA (reference sequence). The CDR3 covers 11 residues. The CDR3 here is CTSRRRPEAFF. DNA of the CDR3: TGCACCTCTCGACGGAGGCCTGAAGCTTTCTTT.

This clonotype was detected ten times or more. The CDR3 DNA reads as TGTGCCACCTCCGGGACCCAAGGATCTGGCTACACCTTC. Translation gives CATSGTQGSGYTF. The chain combines TRBV2 with TRBJ1-2, with D possibly matching TRBD1 (5 bases). CDR3 size: 13 residues. V was trimmed by 10 bases and J by 7 bases, leaving 19 bases between them. The germline V gene has CDR1 SNHLY and CDR2 FYNNEI.

The table lists this clonotype with a count of one. The J gene is TRBJ2-5, the V gene TRBV12-5, with 9 positions matching TRBD1. In germline, CDR1 is LGHNT, CDR2 FRNRAP. The CDR3 extends over 15 amino acids. V was clipped by 3 bases and J by 5 bases; unmatched bases: 7. In nucleotides, the CDR3 is TGTGCTAGTGGTTTCACTGCGACAGGGGGGGAGACCCAGTACTTC. Encoded protein: CASGFTATGGETQYF.

This clonotype showed up many times. The gene calls are TRBV7-9 and TRBJ2-7, with D unresolved. Germline CDR1 SEHNR, CDR2 FQNEAQ (reference sequence). The CDR3 consists of 14 residues. Trimming took off 1 base at V and 2 bases at J, with 9 bases between the two ends. CDR3 region: CASSLGADAYEQYF. The CDR3 DNA sequence: TGTGCCAGCAGCTTAGGGGCCGACGCCTACGAGCAGTACTTC.

The V call is TRBV6-1, the J call TRBJ2-4; D possibly corresponds to TRBD1 (5 bases). Trimming took off 6 bases at V and 2 bases at J, with 11 bases between the two ends. The CDR3 sequence is 14 residues long. Germline lookup yields CDR1 MNHNS and CDR2 SASEGT. CDR3 in DNA: TGTGCCAGCAGCGAACAGGTGACCAAAAACATTCAGTACTTC. Translated, it gives CASSEQVTKNIQYF.

Many counts were recorded for this clonotype. The chain links TRBV28 to TRBJ2-7; D is possibly TRBD1 (5 bases). Germline V gives CDR1 MDHEN, CDR2 SYDVKM. The length of the CDR3 is 14 residues. V was shortened by 1 base and J by 3 bases, with 10 bases between the two germline ends. CDR3 region: CASSLSQGIYEQYF. The DNA of the CDR3 is TGTGCCAGCAGTTTATCTCAGGGTATCTACGAGCAGTACTTC.

The V gene is TRBV5-1, the J gene TRBJ1-1; TRBD1 matches 9 bases. This CDR3 is 16 amino acids long. J lost 1 base, V lost 4 bases, and 8 bases had no gene match. The germline V gene encodes CDR1 SGHRS and CDR2 YFSETQ. The CDR3 nucleotides are TGCGCCAGCAGCCGCATACAGGGGGCGTCGAACACTGAAGCTTTCTTT. Protein: CASSRIQGASNTEAFF.

The chain joins TRBV6-1 to TRBJ1-1; no firm D call. Trimming stripped 9 bases from V and 2 bases from J, with 13 bases between. The length of the CDR3 is 13 residues. From germline, CDR1 is MNHNS and CDR2 SASEGT. DNA of the CDR3: TGTGCCAGTAAAAGGGCTAGTAACACTGAAGCTTTCTTT. Translation: CASKRASNTEAFF.

This sequence joins TRBV20-1 and TRBJ2-5, with TRBD1 as a possible D gene (5 bases). From germline, CDR1 is DFQATT and CDR2 SNEGSKA (reference sequence). This CDR3 region has 13 residues. Trimming removed 2 bases from V and 5 bases from J, with 12 bases in between. The CDR3 loop reads CSARLGKGETQYF. DNA for the CDR3: TGCAGTGCTAGACTGGGGAAGGGGGAGACCCAGTACTTC.

In this sample, this clonotype turned up many times. The CDR3 loop reads CSARVHWLMYEQYF. The DNA of the CDR3 is TGCAGTGCTAGAGTGCATTGGCTGATGTACGAGCAGTACTTC. The chain employs TRBV20-1 and TRBJ2-7; D remains unclear. Trimming cost V 1 base and J 4 bases, with 14 bases left between them. This CDR3 comprises 14 residues. The germline V gene encodes CDR1 DFQATT and CDR2 SNEGSKA (reference sequence).

This clonotype appeared many times. This sequence joins TRBV5-6 and TRBJ2-7; D is perhaps TRBD1 (6 bases). CDR3 length: 15 amino acids. Germline V gene data show CDR1 as SGHDT and CDR2 as YYEEEE. Trimming took 1 base from V and 0 from J, leaving 11 bases between them. This CDR3 is CASSLQQDSSYEQYF. The CDR3 DNA is TGTGCCAGCAGCTTGCAACAGGACAGCTCCTACGAGCAGTACTTC. Together with reference TRBV5-6 and TRBJ2-7, the CDR3 gives the full variable domain: DAGVTQSPTHLIKTRGQQVTLRCSPKSGHDTVSWYQQALGQGPQFIFQYYEEEERQRGNFPDRFSGHQFPNYSSELNVNALLLGDSALYLCASSLQQDSSYEQYFGPGTRLTVT.

The chain uses TRBV6-5 and TRBJ2-5; possibly TRBD2 for D (5 bases). Trimming left V 4 bases short and J 4 bases short, with 19 bases between. Germline lookup yields CDR1 MNHEY and CDR2 SVGAGI. The length of the CDR3 is 16 residues. CDR3 sequence: CASSSSPGIEGETQYF. In nucleotides, the CDR3 is TGTGCCAGCAGTTCCTCCCCCGGGATAGAGGGAGAGACCCAGTACTTC.

The chain combines TRBV20-1 with TRBJ2-7; TRBD1 matches at 8 bases. CDR1 is DFQATT and CDR2 is SNEGSKA in the germline V gene (reference sequence). With 5 bases clipped from V and 4 bases from J, the junction kept 13 bases outside the gene matches. The CDR3 spans 15 residues. The chain's CDR3 is CSAVDVRGRSYEQYF. The CDR3, as DNA: TGCAGTGCTGTAGACGTCAGGGGGCGCTCGTACGAGCAGTACTTC.

This clonotype showed up many times. This chain connects TRBV3-1 to TRBJ1-4; 10 nucleotides align to TRBD1. J was trimmed by 5 bases and V by 5 bases; bases with no gene match: 5. Germline V gives CDR1 LGHDT, CDR2 YNNKEL (reference sequence). This CDR3 region has 15 residues. For the CDR3, the DNA is TGTGCCAGCAGCGAACTGGGACAGGGGAATGAAAAACTGTTTTTT. Amino acids: CASSELGQGNEKLFF. The full variable domain, rest sourced from reference TRBV3-1 and TRBJ1-4, is DTAVSQTPKYLVTQMGNDKSIKCEQNLGHDTMYWYKQDSKKFLKIMFSYNNKELIINETVPNRFSPKSPDKAHLNLHINSLELGDSAVYFCASSELGQGNEKLFFGSGTQLSVL.

At least ten counts were recorded for this clonotype. The chain uses TRBV6-1 and TRBJ1-1; the match to TRBD1 covers 9 bases. The CDR3 has 14 residues. Looked up from germline, CDR1 is MNHNS and CDR2 is SASEGT. Germline trimming cut 4 bases from V and 11 bases from J; bases unmatched to any gene: 11. The CDR3 DNA sequence: TGTGCCAGCAGTGGTGGACAGGGGTCAGAGACGGCTTTCTTT. As protein: CASSGGQGSETAFF.

This sequence joins TRBV20-1 and TRBJ2-3; the D call may be TRBD1 or TRBD2 (5 bases each). Germline CDR1 and CDR2: DFQATT and SNEGSKA (reference sequence). This CDR3 contains 16 residues. The germline V and J ends were trimmed by 2 bases and 2 bases, with 17 bases remaining between them. The CDR3 DNA reads as TGCAGTGCTAGACGAGGGGCAACCTTTTCCACAGATACGCAGTATTTT. It yields the protein CSARRGATFSTDTQYF.

In its sample, this clonotype was seen many times. V usage is TRBV6-6 and J usage is TRBJ1-2; D is unresolved. Trimming took off 2 bases at V and 1 base at J, with 5 bases between the two ends. The CDR3 runs to 13 residues. Germline V gene sequence: CDR1 MNHNY, CDR2 SVGAGI (reference sequence). The CDR3 loop is CASSYASNYGYTF. DNA of the CDR3: TGTGCCAGCAGTTACGCCAGTAACTATGGCTACACCTTC.

This clonotype was counted between two and nine times. The chain has TRBV29-1 and TRBJ2-5; D is unclear. This CDR3 is 11 amino acids long. The V and J ends lost 4 bases and 5 bases respectively, with 8 bases between them. Germline CDR1 and CDR2: SQVTM and ANQGSEA. The CDR3 here is CSVVIGETQYF. In nucleotides, the CDR3 is TGCAGCGTTGTTATAGGGGAGACCCAGTACTTC.

The V and J genes are TRBV5-4 and TRBJ1-1; D perhaps matches TRBD1 (6 bases). CDR1 is SGHNT and CDR2 is YYREEE in the germline V gene (reference sequence). Deletions cut 2 bases from V and 5 bases from J, with 7 bases between. The CDR3 runs to 12 residues. In DNA form, the CDR3 reads TGTGCCAGCAGCTTCGGACAGACTGAAGCTTTCTTT. This encodes CASSFGQTEAFF.

This clonotype was detected ten times or more. J is TRBJ1-2 and V is TRBV6-1, with D uncertain. CDR1 is MNHNS, CDR2 SASEGT, per germline. The CDR3 runs to 16 residues. V lost 2 bases and J lost 0, with 13 bases in between. CDR3 in amino acids: CASSEPRRVANYGYTF. CDR3 DNA sequence: TGTGCCAGCAGTGAACCTCGCCGGGTAGCTAACTATGGCTACACCTTC.

In the case of this clonotype: A much larger clone sits a single nucleotide away, making a read error possible. This rearrangement joins TRBV5-1 to TRBJ1-3; a possible D gene is TRBD1 (6 bases). Germline CDR1 reads SGHRS; CDR2 reads YFSETQ. V was clipped by 7 bases and J by 8 bases, with 22 bases between them. The CDR3 loop spans 15 amino acids. CDR3 sequence (DNA): TGCGCCAGCGGTTTGGAGGACCCAAGGACAGACACCATATATTTT. It specifies CASGLEDPRTDTIYF.

In its sample, this clonotype was seen a few times. J is TRBJ2-6 and V is TRBV7-3; D gene uncertain. V lost 2 bases, J lost 0 bases, and 5 bases lay in between. Per germline, CDR1 SGHTA and CDR2 FQGTGA. CDR3 length: 15 amino acids. This chain's CDR3 is CASSLAISGANVLTF. The CDR3 DNA reads TGTGCCAGCAGCTTAGCAATCTCTGGGGCCAACGTCCTGACTTTC.

The V and J genes are TRBV27 and TRBJ1-3; D is unclear. V was pared by 5 bases and J by 4 bases, with 9 bases between. Germline lookup yields CDR1 MNHEY and CDR2 SMNVEV (reference sequence). The CDR3 has 13 amino acids. CDR3 protein: CASSPLGGNTIYF. The CDR3 bases are TGTGCCAGCAGTCCCCTAGGCGGAAACACCATATATTTT.

This clonotype was seen ten or more times. This chain connects TRBV28 to TRBJ2-7; D may be TRBD1 (5 bases). The germline V and J ends were trimmed by 6 bases and 3 bases, with 15 bases remaining between them. Germline V lookup: CDR1 MDHEN, CDR2 SYDVKM. The CDR3 loop spans 14 amino acids. This chain's CDR3 is CASSRQPIDYEQYF. CDR3 bases: TGTGCCAGCAGCAGACAGCCGATTGACTACGAGCAGTACTTC.

The gene calls are TRBV7-3 and TRBJ1-3, with a weak D call TRBD1 (5 bases). Germline V CDR1 and CDR2: SGHTA, FQGTGA. V lost 0 bases, J lost 0 bases, and 9 bases lay in between. CDR3 length: 16 amino acids. CDR3 sequence: CASSLTGLSSGNTIYF. CDR3 DNA sequence: TGTGCCAGCAGCTTAACGGGACTGAGCTCTGGAAACACCATATATTTT.

This clonotype showed up many times. In DNA form, the CDR3 reads TGTGCCAGCAGCCCTCCTGGGGTTGAGACCCAGTACTTC. Encoded protein: CASSPPGVETQYF. The rearrangement uses TRBV3-1 and TRBJ2-5; D not resolved. Trimming cost V 4 bases and J 5 bases, with 11 bases left between them. The V gene's germline CDR1 is LGHDT and CDR2 YNNKEL (reference sequence). The CDR3 loop spans 13 amino acids.

Comment on this clonotype: This may stem from a read error, because a much larger clone lies one nucleotide away. V and J are TRBV7-8 and TRBJ2-5, with 10 bases that match TRBD2. Germline lookup yields CDR1 SGHVS and CDR2 FQNEAQ. The trim removed 5 bases at V and 5 bases at J, leaving 5 bases unmatched. This CDR3 is built from 14 residues. The CDR3 nucleotides read TGTGCCAGCAGCCAGCTAGCGGGAGACGAGACCCAGTACTTC. Translation gives CASSQLAGDETQYF.